The rows below give T cell receptor beta chains drawn from one sample of a study of shared T cell receptors in the human thymus. Profiled with immunoSEQ multiplex PCR; TCRdb holds only in-frame clones, not every one. The sample consists of approximately 490,000 clones, around 78% of them appearing once. This sample also belongs to another study, concerning human thymus T cells.

Sequencing input: thymocytes. Receptors were obtained from a boy in the first two years of life with a congenital heart defect. Both conserved end residues are part of each CDR3. D genes are given only for firm matches. Clone size is not always given. Where it is, it says once, few, many or a class for expanded clones.

D	V	J	size	DNA	CDR3
TRBD1	TRBV7-7	TRBJ2-2	-	TGTGCTAGCAGCCCCTGGGGACAGGGGTCTTACACCGGGGAGCTGTTTTTT	CASSPWGQGSYTGELFF
-	TRBV4-3	TRBJ1-4	few	TGCGCCAGCAGCCGCGACATGGAGGATGAAAAACTGTTTTTT	CASSRDMEDEKLFF
TRBD2	TRBV9	TRBJ2-1	-	TGTGCCAGCAGCGCGGGACTAGCGGGTGGAGGGTGGCTCTTC	CASSAGLAGGGWLF
TRBD2	TRBV5-1	TRBJ2-1	-	TGCGCCAGCAGCTTGGCCTTCAGACTAGCGGGGTACAATGAGCAGTTCTTC	CASSLAFRLAGYNEQFF
TRBD2	TRBV5-4	TRBJ2-1	-	TGTGCCAGCAGCGAGGACGTCACTAGCGGCTACAATGAGCAGTTCTTC	CASSEDVTSGYNEQFF
TRBD2	TRBV10-3	TRBJ2-7	-	TGTGCCATCAGTGATAGGGGTACGCTAGCGGCTGGAATAGGCGAGCAGTACTTC	CAISDRGTLAAGIGEQYF
TRBD2	TRBV4-2	TRBJ2-7	few	TGTGCCAGCAGCCAAATTAGCGGGAGAGTAGGGTACGAGCAGTACTTC	CASSQISGRVGYEQYF
-	TRBV9	TRBJ2-5	once	TGTGCCAGCAGCGTAGGTGTCAGAGAGACCCAGTACTTC	CASSVGVRETQYF
-	TRBV19	TRBJ2-7	-	TGTGCCAGTAGTCTCGGGACTTACACCTACGAGCAGTACTTC	CASSLGTYTYEQYF
-	TRBV12-5	TRBJ1-1	-	TGTGCTAGTGGTCCCGCAATAGGAGAGAACACTGAAGCTTTCTTT	CASGPAIGENTEAFF
TRBD2	TRBV4-1	TRBJ2-3	few	TGCGCCAGCAGGGCCTCCGAAAGGGAGGGCCCTCGAGATACGCAGTATTTT	CASRASEREGPRDTQYF
-	TRBV15	TRBJ1-3	once	TGTGCCACCAGCAGAGGGGAGGGGTGGGGGGAAAACACCATATATTTT	CATSRGEGWGENTIYF
TRBD2	TRBV28	TRBJ2-3	-	TGTGCCAGCAGTTTGGGGACTAGCGGGACCACAGATACGCAGTATTTT	CASSLGTSGTTDTQYF
TRBD2	TRBV9	TRBJ2-7	-	TGTGCCAGCAGCGTAGGTACTAGCGGGAGTTACGAGCAGTACTTC	CASSVGTSGSYEQYF
-	TRBV19	TRBJ2-3	-	TGTGCCACTCTAAGGGGTAGGGGACAATCTAGCACAGATACGCAGTATTTT	CATLRGRGQSSTDTQYF
TRBD2	TRBV25-1	TRBJ2-7	-	TGTGCCAGCAGTGAATGGACTAGCGGGAGGGCTGGGGGCTACGAGCAGTACTTC	CASSEWTSGRAGGYEQYF
-	TRBV11-2	TRBJ1-1	-	TGTGCCAGCAGCCGGGGGGACACTGAAGCTTTCTTT	CASSRGDTEAFF
-	TRBV9	TRBJ2-7	-	TGTGCCAGCAGCCCGTACCCCCCGGGAGAGGTGTACGAGCAGTACTTC	CASSPYPPGEVYEQYF
-	TRBV19	TRBJ2-7	-	TGTGCCAGTAGTCAACGGTCGATCGGGTACGAGCAGTACTTC	CASSQRSIGYEQYF
TRBD2	TRBV19	TRBJ2-7	once	TGTGCCAGTAGTATGTGGCCTAGCGGGAGTTACGAGCAGTACTTC	CASSMWPSGSYEQYF
-	TRBV18	TRBJ1-2	-	TGTGCCAGCCCCACGGGGAGGGGTACGAATAACTATGGCTACACCTTC	CASPTGRGTNNYGYTF
TRBD2	TRBV25-1	TRBJ2-7	-	TGTGCCAGCAGTGTCCCCTGGTTGCGGGAGCGGGACGAGCAGTACTTC	CASSVPWLRERDEQYF
-	TRBV7-2	TRBJ2-3	-	TGTGCCAGCAGCTTTGGGCCAGTCCCTTACACAGATACGCAGTATTTT	CASSFGPVPYTDTQYF
TRBD2	TRBV5-4	TRBJ2-2	-	TGTGCCAGCAGCTTGTCAGGGACTATAGTCGCCGGGGAGCTGTTTTTT	CASSLSGTIVAGELFF
TRBD2	TRBV5-1	TRBJ2-7	-	TGCGCCAGCAGCTTGGGGTTAGCGGGAGACCACGAGCAGTACTTC	CASSLGLAGDHEQYF
-	TRBV18	TRBJ2-7	-	TGTGCCAGCTCACAAGGTAGAGAGGGCCTGAAAAACTACGAGCAGTACTTC	CASSQGREGLKNYEQYF
-	TRBV25-1	TRBJ1-2	few	TGTGCCAGCAGTGGTGTCCCGTATGGCTACACCTTC	CASSGVPYGYTF
TRBD1	TRBV25-1	TRBJ1-1	-	TGTGCCAGCGGCCCCAGGGGGCGGAACACTGAAGCTTTCTTT	CASGPRGRNTEAFF
TRBD1	TRBV29-1	TRBJ1-4	-	TGCAGCGTTGAAGAATATGGGACAGGGGGAGAAAAACTGTTTTTT	CSVEEYGTGGEKLFF
TRBD2	TRBV4-3	TRBJ2-2	once	TGCGCCAGCAGCCCCCGGCGCGGGACTAGGACCGGGGAGCTGTTTTTT	CASSPRRGTRTGELFF
-	TRBV11-2	TRBJ1-1	-	TGTGCCAGCAGCTTGGACTTCCTCCCCACTGAAGCTTTCTTT	CASSLDFLPTEAFF
TRBD1	TRBV9	TRBJ2-7	-	TGTGCCAGCAGCGGGACAGGGAACCCCTACGAGCAGTACTTC	CASSGTGNPYEQYF
TRBD2	TRBV12-5	TRBJ2-3	-	TGTGCTAGTGGTTCATCCCAGGAGCGGGAGACAAGTGTCTCTGATACGCAGTATTTT	CASGSSQERETSVSDTQYF
-	TRBV30	TRBJ2-1	-	TGTGCCTGGACTGGGCCGAGTGGCTCCTACAATGAGCAGTTCTTC	CAWTGPSGSYNEQFF
-	TRBV19	TRBJ2-7	-	TGTGCCAGTAGTTCCGGGGTCACCGGAACCTACGAGCAGTACTTC	CASSSGVTGTYEQYF
TRBD1	TRBV10-3	TRBJ2-7	-	TGTGCCATCAGGGGACAGGGGGCCTACGAGCAGTACTTC	CAIRGQGAYEQYF
-	TRBV5-1	TRBJ2-3	once	TGCGCCAGCAGCTTCCGGGAGACAGATACGCAGTATTTT	CASSFRETDTQYF
-	TRBV4-1	TRBJ2-7	-	TGCGCCAGCAGCCAAGCCCCTCGTTACGAGCAGTACTTC	CASSQAPRYEQYF
-	TRBV10-2	TRBJ2-7	-	TGCGCCAGCAGTGACGGGGGGCGTCCCTACGAGCAGTACTTC	CASSDGGRPYEQYF
TRBD1	TRBV25-1	TRBJ1-1	-	TGTGCCAGCAGTGGCACCCCTGGGACAGGGACTTTGAACACTGAAGCTTTCTTT	CASSGTPGTGTLNTEAFF
TRBD1	TRBV30	TRBJ2-7	once	TGTGCCTGGAGTGGAGGACAGGGGGATAATTTAACCTACGAGCAGTACTTC	CAWSGGQGDNLTYEQYF
TRBD1	TRBV4-3	TRBJ2-7	-	TGCGCCAGCAGCCAGAGAGACAGGGGTAGGTACGAGCAGTACTTC	CASSQRDRGRYEQYF
TRBD2	TRBV12-5	TRBJ2-7	-	TGTGCTAGTGGGGGACTAGCGGGGCCCTCCTACTCCTACGAGCAGTACTTC	CASGGLAGPSYSYEQYF
TRBD1	TRBV4-1	TRBJ1-1	few	TGCGCCAGCAGCCAAGGACAGGGCTTGAACACTGAAGCTTTCTTT	CASSQGQGLNTEAFF
-	TRBV21-1	TRBJ2-1	-	TGTGCCAGCAGCAAGAAGCGGGAGGGCCACAATGAGCAGTTCTTC	CASSKKREGHNEQFF
TRBD1	TRBV9	TRBJ1-2	-	TGTGCCAGCAGCGTACCCCAAGGCCGGGACAGGGAGTCGAATTATGTCTACACCTTC	CASSVPQGRDRESNYVYTF
-	TRBV6-1	TRBJ1-4	few	TGTGCCAGCAGTGAGCCGACAGCCGGTGGGGCACCAACTAATGAAAAACTGTTTTTT	CASSEPTAGGAPTNEKLFF
-	TRBV12-5	TRBJ1-2	few	TGTGCTAGTGGTGACAGCCCGGCCTATGGCTACACCTTC	CASGDSPAYGYTF
TRBD2	TRBV4-2	TRBJ2-5	-	TGTGCCAGCAGCCAAGATCGTCGGGAGGGTTCTAGAGCGGGAGCCCTCCAAGAGACCCAGTACTTC	CASSQDRREGSRAGALQETQYF
-	TRBV7-2	TRBJ2-5	-	TGTGCCAGCAGCTTACTTAGTACGGCAGGGGCGTTCTTAGAAAGGACCCAGTACTTC	CASSLLSTAGAFLERTQYF
-	TRBV27	TRBJ2-1	-	TGTGCCAGCAGTAGCCGGTTTGCTTACAATGAGCAGTTCTTC	CASSSRFAYNEQFF
-	TRBV18	TRBJ1-1	-	TGTGCCAGCTCACCGGCCCCGGGCACTGAAGCTTTCTTT	CASSPAPGTEAFF